This entry lists 20 T cell receptor beta chains sequenced from one sample in a study of technical replicates of blood from four donors. This table comes from immunoSEQ multiplex PCR, and its TCRdb copy is limited to in-frame clones, with some not included. The table lists about 69,000 clones, approximately 88% of them singletons. Source material: PBMCs. The receptors were gathered from a human donor in good health. Some clones in this sample may be carry-over from other donors' samples.

The J gene is TRBJ1-6, the V gene TRBV6-4; D gene ambiguous. The CDR3 length is 14 residues. Germline CDR1 and CDR2: MRHNA and SNTAGT. The V and J ends lost 6 bases and 7 bases respectively, with 13 bases between them. The CDR3 DNA reads as TGTGCCAGCAGCGCGGCTGGCGGCAATTCACCCCTCCACTTT. This codes for CASSAAGGNSPLHF.

The table lists this clone with many counts. This chain links TRBV5-1 with TRBJ2-5, with 15 bases fitting TRBD2. Trimming took 4 bases from V and 4 from J; bases not matched to a gene: 2. The CDR3 is made up of 15 amino acids. Germline V CDR1 and CDR2: SGHRS, YFSETQ. CDR3 sequence (DNA): TGCGCCAGCAGCGAGGGACTAGCGGGAGGAGAGACCCAGTACTTC. Residues: CASSEGLAGGETQYF.

The chain uses TRBV5-4 and TRBJ2-7, with TRBD2 matching 14 bases. Germline values: CDR1 SGHNT, CDR2 YYREEE (reference sequence). V shed 3 bases and J 3 bases; nucleotides not matched to a gene: 5. CDR3 length: 16 residues. Here the CDR3 DNA reads TGTGCCAGCAGCTCCGGGACTAGCGGGGGCTTCTACGAGCAGTACTTC. It translates to CASSSGTSGGFYEQYF.

This sequence joins TRBV5-1 and TRBJ2-7, with a possible D match to TRBD2 (6 bases). Germline loops: CDR1 SGHRS, CDR2 YFSETQ. The CDR3 contains 14 residues. The ends were cut back, 2 bases at V and 0 bases at J, with 9 bases in the middle. The CDR3 here is CASSFSGSSYEQYF. The CDR3 DNA reads as TGCGCCAGCAGCTTTAGCGGAAGCTCCTACGAGCAGTACTTC.

CDR3 loop: CAWSVASGANVLTF. CDR3 DNA: TGTGCCTGGAGTGTAGCGTCTGGGGCCAACGTCCTGACTTTC. This sequence joins TRBV30 and TRBJ2-6; D is unresolved. The CDR3 has 14 residues. Germline assignment: CDR1 GTSNPN and CDR2 SVGIG (reference sequence). V gave up 0 bases and J gave up 1 base, with 4 bases separating them.

V and J are TRBV6-5 and TRBJ1-5; perhaps TRBD1 as D (6 bases). CDR1 and CDR2 (germline): MNHEY, SVGAGI. The length of the CDR3 is 15 residues. The V gene lost 2 bases and the J gene lost 7 bases, with 15 bases spanning the gap. CDR3 sequence: CASSYTTGYGQPQHF. The CDR3, as DNA: TGTGCCAGCAGTTACACGACAGGTTATGGACAGCCCCAGCATTTT.

V is TRBV21-1 and J is TRBJ1-6. TRBV21-1 is labeled a pseudogene. The CDR3 consists of 14 residues. The CDR3 region has the DNA TGTGCCAGCAGCAAAAGTCTGATAGATTCACCCCTCCACTTT. Amino acids: CASSKSLIDSPLHF.

V and J are TRBV7-2 and TRBJ2-7; a possible D gene is TRBD1 (5 bases). Germline values: CDR1 SGHTA, CDR2 FQGNSA. The CDR3 covers 16 residues. V was trimmed by 2 bases and J by 1 base, leaving 15 bases between them. The CDR3 is CASSLTSGRDSYEQYF. CDR3 nucleotides: TGTGCCAGCAGCTTAACCTCGGGCAGGGATTCCTACGAGCAGTACTTC.

The V and J genes are TRBV2 and TRBJ2-5; 8 bases agree with TRBD2. The CDR3 covers 14 residues. V was pared by 6 bases and J by 5 bases, with 8 bases of the junction left unmatched. The V gene's germline CDR1 is SNHLY and CDR2 FYNNEI. The CDR3 protein is CASRGTSRLETQYF. The CDR3 nucleotides are TGTGCCAGCAGGGGGACTAGTAGGTTGGAGACCCAGTACTTC.

The V call is TRBV12-5, the J call TRBJ2-1, with D maybe TRBD2 (6 bases). Germline V lookup: CDR1 LGHNT, CDR2 FRNRAP. V was trimmed by 5 bases and J by 2 bases, leaving 13 bases between them. The CDR3 extends over 15 amino acids. In DNA form, the CDR3 reads TGTGCTAGTGGTCCCTCCGGGGGTCCCTACAATGAGCAGTTCTTC. This sequence encodes CASGPSGGPYNEQFF.

The rearrangement uses TRBV7-3 and TRBJ2-5; 8 bases map to TRBD2. The germline gives CDR1 SGHTA, CDR2 FQGTGA. The CDR3 is 15 residues long. V was clipped by 1 base and J by 5 bases; unmatched bases: 6. In DNA form, the CDR3 reads TGTGCCAGCAGCTTAATGGGACTAGGGGTCGAGACCCAGTACTTC. Protein sequence: CASSLMGLGVETQYF.

The chain uses TRBV2 and TRBJ2-2, with TRBD1 matching over 10 bases. Germline CDR1 reads SNHLY; CDR2 reads FYNNEI. J gave up 7 bases and V 5 bases, and 4 bases lay outside the gene matches. This CDR3 spans 14 amino acids. CDR3 in DNA: TGTGCCAGCAGTAAGGACAGGGGGTACGGGGAGCTGTTTTTT. Translated, it gives CASSKDRGYGELFF. Full variable domain (missing parts from reference TRBV2 and TRBJ2-2): EPEVTQTPSHQVTQMGQEVILRCVPISNHLYFYWYRQILGQKVEFLVSFYNNEISEKSEIFDDQFSVERPDGSNFTLKIRSTKLEDSAMYFCASSKDRGYGELFFGEGSRLTVL.

V usage is TRBV15 and J usage is TRBJ1-6; possible D gene TRBD1, 6 bases. The germline V gene encodes CDR1 LNHNV and CDR2 YYDKDF (reference sequence). The CDR3 consists of 15 residues. V was clipped by 6 bases and J by 0 bases, with 9 bases between them. The CDR3 region is CATRRGSSYNSPLHF. Written as DNA, the CDR3 is TGTGCCACCAGAAGGGGGAGCTCCTATAATTCACCCCTCCACTTT. The full variable domain, completed using reference TRBV15 and TRBJ1-6, is DAMVIQNPRYQVTQFGKPVTLSCSQTLNHNVMYWYQQKSSQAPKLLFHYYDKDFNNEADTPDNFQSRRPNTSFCFLDIRSPGLGDTAMYLCATRRGSSYNSPLHFGNGTRLTVT.

CDR3 sequence reads: CASSLWAGGTGELFF. The CDR3 nucleotides are TGTGCCAGCAGCTTATGGGCAGGGGGGACCGGGGAGCTGTTTTTT. This sequence joins TRBV13 and TRBJ2-2; a weak D match, TRBD1 (7 bases). Trimming left V 2 bases short and J 5 bases short, with 12 bases between. This CDR3 contains 15 residues. Looked up from germline, CDR1 is PRHDT and CDR2 is FYEKMQ (reference sequence).

The chain is built from TRBV5-1 and TRBJ1-1; a weak D match, TRBD1 (6 bases). The germline V gene has CDR1 SGHRS and CDR2 YFSETQ. Between the trimmed V and J ends, which lost 4 bases and 0 bases, there was a span of 10 bases. CDR3 length: 14 residues. CDR3 region: CASSQDRLNTEAFF. CDR3 DNA sequence: TGCGCCAGCAGCCAGGACAGATTGAACACTGAAGCTTTCTTT. The full variable domain, in which reference TRBV5-1 and TRBJ1-1 provide the parts outside the CDR3, is KAGVTQTPRYLIKTRGQQVTLSCSPISGHRSVSWYQQTPGQGLQFLFEYFSETQRNKGNFPGRFSGRQFSNSRSEMNVSTLELGDSALYLCASSQDRLNTEAFFGQGTRLTVV.

CDR3 sequence: CASSEWKGVYNEQFF. The DNA for the CDR3 is TGTGCCAGCAGTGAATGGAAAGGGGTCTACAATGAGCAGTTCTTC. This chain links TRBV25-1 with TRBJ2-1; tentative D call: TRBD1 (5 bases). The CDR3 extends over 15 amino acids. V lost 1 base and J 3 bases, leaving 10 bases between the germline ends. CDR1 and CDR2 from the germline V gene are MGHDK and SYGVNS.

The V gene is TRBV7-8, the J gene TRBJ1-3; a possible D gene is TRBD1 (5 bases). Germline assignment: CDR1 SGHVS and CDR2 FQNEAQ. This CDR3 is 18 amino acids long. Deletions cut 0 bases from V and 1 base from J, with 16 bases between. CDR3 sequence reads: CASSLAESGRVSGNTIYF. The CDR3 nucleotides are TGTGCCAGCAGCTTAGCGGAGTCGGGCAGGGTATCTGGAAACACCATATATTTT.

The chain uses TRBV11-2 and TRBJ1-5; possible D gene TRBD1, 5 bases. Germline V gene lookup returns CDR1 SGHAT and CDR2 FQNNGV. The CDR3 length is 13 residues. Trimming removed 10 bases at V and 6 bases at J, with 16 bases between. In nucleotides, the CDR3 is TGTGCCACCGTTGGGGGGATAGTTCAGCCCCAGCATTTT. Its protein product is CATVGGIVQPQHF.

The chain has TRBV6-4 and TRBJ2-1, with 9 bases fitting TRBD2. The germline V gene encodes CDR1 MRHNA and CDR2 SNTAGT. Trimming at V came to 0 bases and at J to 15 bases, leaving 15 bases not matched to a gene. CDR3 length: 16 amino acids. CDR3: CASSDSEGSGGAELFF. CDR3 DNA sequence: TGTGCCAGCAGTGACTCCGAGGGTAGCGGGGGCGCCGAGTTGTTCTTC.

This sequence joins TRBV5-1 and TRBJ2-3, with 14 bases fitting TRBD2. CDR1 is SGHRS, CDR2 YFSETQ, per germline. V was pared by 4 bases and J by 0 bases, with 7 bases of the junction left unmatched. This CDR3 comprises 18 residues. CDR3 residues: CASSKGLAGVTSTDTQYF. In DNA form, the CDR3 reads TGCGCCAGCAGCAAGGGACTAGCGGGGGTTACTAGCACAGATACGCAGTATTTT.